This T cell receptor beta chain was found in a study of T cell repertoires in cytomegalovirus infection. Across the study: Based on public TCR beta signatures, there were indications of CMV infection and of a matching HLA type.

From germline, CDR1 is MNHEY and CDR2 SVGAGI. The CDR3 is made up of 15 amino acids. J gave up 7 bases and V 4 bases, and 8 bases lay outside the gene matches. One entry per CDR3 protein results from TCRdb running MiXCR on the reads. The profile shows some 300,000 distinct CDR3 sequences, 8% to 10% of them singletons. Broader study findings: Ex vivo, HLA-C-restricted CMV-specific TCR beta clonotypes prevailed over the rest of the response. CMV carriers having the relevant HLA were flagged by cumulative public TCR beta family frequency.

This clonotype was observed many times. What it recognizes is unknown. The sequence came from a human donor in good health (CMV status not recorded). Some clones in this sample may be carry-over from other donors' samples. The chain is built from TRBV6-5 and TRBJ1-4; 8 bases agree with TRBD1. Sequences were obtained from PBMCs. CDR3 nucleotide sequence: TGTGCCAGCAGTTCCCATGACAGGGGAGTTGAAAAACTGTTTTTT. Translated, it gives CASSSHDRGVEKLFF.